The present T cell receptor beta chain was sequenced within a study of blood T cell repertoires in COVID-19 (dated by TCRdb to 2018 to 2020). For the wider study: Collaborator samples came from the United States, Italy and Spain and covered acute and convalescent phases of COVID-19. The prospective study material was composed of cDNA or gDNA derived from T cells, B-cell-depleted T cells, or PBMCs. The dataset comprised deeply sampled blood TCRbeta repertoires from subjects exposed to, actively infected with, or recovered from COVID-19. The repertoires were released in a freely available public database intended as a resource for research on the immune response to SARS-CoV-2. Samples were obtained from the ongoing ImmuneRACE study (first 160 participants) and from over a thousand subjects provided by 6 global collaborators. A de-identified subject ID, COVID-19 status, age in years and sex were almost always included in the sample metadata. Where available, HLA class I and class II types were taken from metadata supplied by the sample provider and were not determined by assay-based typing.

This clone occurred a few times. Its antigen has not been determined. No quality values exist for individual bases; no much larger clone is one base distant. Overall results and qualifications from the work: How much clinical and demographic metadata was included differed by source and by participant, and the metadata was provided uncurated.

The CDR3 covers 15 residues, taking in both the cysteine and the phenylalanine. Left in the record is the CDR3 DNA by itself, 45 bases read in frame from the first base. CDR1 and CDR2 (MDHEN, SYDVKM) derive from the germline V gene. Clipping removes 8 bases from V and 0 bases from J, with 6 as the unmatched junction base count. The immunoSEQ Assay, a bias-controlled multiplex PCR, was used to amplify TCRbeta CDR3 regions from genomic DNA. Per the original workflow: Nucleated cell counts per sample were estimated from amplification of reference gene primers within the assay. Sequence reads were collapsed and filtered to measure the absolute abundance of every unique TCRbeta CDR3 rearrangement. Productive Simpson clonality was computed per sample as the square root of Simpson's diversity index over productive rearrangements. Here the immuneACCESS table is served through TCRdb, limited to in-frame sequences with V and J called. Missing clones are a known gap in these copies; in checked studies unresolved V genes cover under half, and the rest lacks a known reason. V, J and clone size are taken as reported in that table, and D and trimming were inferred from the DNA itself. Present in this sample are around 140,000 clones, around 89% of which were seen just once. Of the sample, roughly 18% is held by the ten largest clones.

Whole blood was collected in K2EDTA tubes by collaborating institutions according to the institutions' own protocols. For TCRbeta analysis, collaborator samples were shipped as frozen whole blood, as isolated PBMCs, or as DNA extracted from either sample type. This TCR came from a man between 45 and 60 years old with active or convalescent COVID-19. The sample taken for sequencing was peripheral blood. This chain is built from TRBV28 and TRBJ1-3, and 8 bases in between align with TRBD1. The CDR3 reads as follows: CASGGQAISGNTIYF. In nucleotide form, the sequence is TGTGCCAGCGGGGGACAGGCAATCTCTGGAAACACCATATATTTT.